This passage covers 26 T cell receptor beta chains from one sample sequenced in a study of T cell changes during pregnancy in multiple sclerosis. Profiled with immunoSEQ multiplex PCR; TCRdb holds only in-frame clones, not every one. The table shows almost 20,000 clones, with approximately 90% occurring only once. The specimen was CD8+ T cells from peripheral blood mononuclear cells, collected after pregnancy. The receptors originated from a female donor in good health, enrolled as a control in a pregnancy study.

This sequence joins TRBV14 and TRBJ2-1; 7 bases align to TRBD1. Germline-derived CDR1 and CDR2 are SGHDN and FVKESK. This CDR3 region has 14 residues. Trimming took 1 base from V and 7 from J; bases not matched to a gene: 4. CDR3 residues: CASSQGQGLNEQFF. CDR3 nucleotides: TGTGCCAGCAGCCAAGGACAGGGCCTTAATGAGCAGTTCTTC.

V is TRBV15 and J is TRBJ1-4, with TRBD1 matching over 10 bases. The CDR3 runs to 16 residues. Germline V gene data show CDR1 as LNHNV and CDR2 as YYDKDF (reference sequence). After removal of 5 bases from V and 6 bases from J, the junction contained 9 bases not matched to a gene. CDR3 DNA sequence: TGTGCCACCAGCGGAAAATCCGGGACAGGGGATGAAAAACTGTTTTTT. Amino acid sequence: CATSGKSGTGDEKLFF. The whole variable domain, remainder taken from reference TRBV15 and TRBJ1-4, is DAMVIQNPRYQVTQFGKPVTLSCSQTLNHNVMYWYQQKSSQAPKLLFHYYDKDFNNEADTPDNFQSRRPNTSFCFLDIRSPGLGDTAMYLCATSGKSGTGDEKLFFGSGTQLSVL.

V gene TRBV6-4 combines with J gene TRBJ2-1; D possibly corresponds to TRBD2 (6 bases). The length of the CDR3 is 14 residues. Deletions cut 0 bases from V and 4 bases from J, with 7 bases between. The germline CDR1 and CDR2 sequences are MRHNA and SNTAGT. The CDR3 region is CASSDSGGYNEQFF. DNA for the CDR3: TGTGCCAGCAGTGACTCGGGAGGTTACAATGAGCAGTTCTTC.

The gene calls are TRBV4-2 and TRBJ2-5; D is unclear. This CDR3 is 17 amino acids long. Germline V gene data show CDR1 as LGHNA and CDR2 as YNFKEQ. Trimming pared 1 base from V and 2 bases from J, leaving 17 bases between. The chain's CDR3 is CASSQVATWVTQETQYF. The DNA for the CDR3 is TGTGCCAGCAGCCAAGTAGCCACGTGGGTAACTCAAGAGACCCAGTACTTC.

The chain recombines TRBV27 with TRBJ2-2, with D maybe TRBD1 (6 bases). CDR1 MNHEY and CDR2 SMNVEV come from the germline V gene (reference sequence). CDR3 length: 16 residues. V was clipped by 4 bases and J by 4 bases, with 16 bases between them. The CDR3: CASSSRDGQTTGELFF. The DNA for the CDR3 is TGTGCCAGCAGTTCCCGGGACGGACAGACCACCGGGGAGCTGTTTTTT.

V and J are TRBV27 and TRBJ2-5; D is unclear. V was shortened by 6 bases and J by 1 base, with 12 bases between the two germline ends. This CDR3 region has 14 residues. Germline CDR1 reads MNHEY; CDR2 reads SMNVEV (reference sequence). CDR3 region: CASRQKIFQETQYF. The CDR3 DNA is TGTGCCAGCAGACAAAAAATCTTCCAAGAGACCCAGTACTTC.

This CDR3 is CSVEDRVHTPTGGVFYGYTF. The CDR3 DNA sequence: TGCAGCGTTGAAGATCGGGTCCACACGCCCACAGGGGGCGTTTTCTATGGCTACACCTTC. The chain recombines TRBV29-1 with TRBJ1-2, with 9 nucleotides matching TRBD1. The CDR3 length is 20 residues. Losses at the gene ends were 0 bases for V and 4 bases for J; bases not matched to a gene: 21. Germline assignment: CDR1 SQVTM and CDR2 ANQGSEA. Using reference TRBV29-1 and TRBJ1-2 for the parts outside the CDR3, the full variable domain is SAVISQKPSRDICQRGTSLTIQCQVDSQVTMMFWYRQQPGQSLTLIATANQGSEATYESGFVIDKFPISRPNLTFSTLTVSNMSPEDSSIYLCSVEDRVHTPTGGVFYGYTFGSGTRLTVV.

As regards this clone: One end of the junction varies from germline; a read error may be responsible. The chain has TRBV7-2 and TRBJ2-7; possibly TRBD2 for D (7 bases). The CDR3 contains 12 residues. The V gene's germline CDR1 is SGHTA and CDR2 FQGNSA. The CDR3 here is CASSLGGRAGAF. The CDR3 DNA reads TGTGCCAGCAGCTTAGGGGGTAGGGCGGGGGCCTTC. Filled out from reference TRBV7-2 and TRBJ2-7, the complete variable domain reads GAGVSQSPSNKVTEKGKDVELRCDPISGHTALYWYRQSLGQGLEFLIYFQGNSAPDKSGLPSDRFSAERTGGSVSTLTIQRTQQEDSAVYLCASSLGGRAGAFGPGTRLTVT.

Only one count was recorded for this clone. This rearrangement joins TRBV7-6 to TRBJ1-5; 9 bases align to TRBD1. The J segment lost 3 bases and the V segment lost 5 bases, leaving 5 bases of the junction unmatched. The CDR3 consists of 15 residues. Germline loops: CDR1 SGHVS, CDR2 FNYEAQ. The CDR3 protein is CASSPGQGINQPQHF. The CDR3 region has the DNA TGTGCCAGCAGCCCGGGACAGGGTATCAATCAGCCCCAGCATTTT.

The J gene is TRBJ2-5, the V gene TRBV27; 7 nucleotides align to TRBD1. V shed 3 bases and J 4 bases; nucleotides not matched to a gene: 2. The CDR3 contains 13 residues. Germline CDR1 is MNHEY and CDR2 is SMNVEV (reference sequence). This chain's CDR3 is CASSFTGVETQYF. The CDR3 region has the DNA TGTGCCAGCAGTTTCACAGGGGTAGAGACCCAGTACTTC.

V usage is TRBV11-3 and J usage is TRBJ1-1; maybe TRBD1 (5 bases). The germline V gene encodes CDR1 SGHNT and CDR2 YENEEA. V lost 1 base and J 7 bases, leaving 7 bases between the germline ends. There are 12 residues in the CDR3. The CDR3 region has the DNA TGTGCCAGCAGCTTAGGTCAGGGTGAAGCTTTCTTT. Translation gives CASSLGQGEAFF.

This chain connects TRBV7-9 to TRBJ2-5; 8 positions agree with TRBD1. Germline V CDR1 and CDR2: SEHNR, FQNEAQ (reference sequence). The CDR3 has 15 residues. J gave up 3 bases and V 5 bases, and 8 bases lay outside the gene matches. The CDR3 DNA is TGTGCCAGCAGCACAGACAGGGGTAAAGAAGAGACCCAGTACTTC. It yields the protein CASSTDRGKEETQYF.

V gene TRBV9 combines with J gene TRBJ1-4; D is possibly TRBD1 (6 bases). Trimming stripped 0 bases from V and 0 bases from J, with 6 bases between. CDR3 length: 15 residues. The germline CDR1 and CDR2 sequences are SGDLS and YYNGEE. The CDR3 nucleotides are TGTGCCAGCAGCGTAGGACAGGCAACTAATGAAAAACTGTTTTTT. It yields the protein CASSVGQATNEKLFF.

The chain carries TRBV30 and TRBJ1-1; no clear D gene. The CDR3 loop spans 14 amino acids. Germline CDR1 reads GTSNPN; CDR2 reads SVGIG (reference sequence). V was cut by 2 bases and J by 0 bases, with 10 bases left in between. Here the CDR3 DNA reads TGTGCCTGGAGTTTACAGACCATGAACACTGAAGCTTTCTTT. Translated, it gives CAWSLQTMNTEAFF.

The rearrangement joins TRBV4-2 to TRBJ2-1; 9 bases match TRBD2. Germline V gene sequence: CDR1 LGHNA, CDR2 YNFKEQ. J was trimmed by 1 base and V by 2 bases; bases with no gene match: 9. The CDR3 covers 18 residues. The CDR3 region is CASSQFLGAGGSYNEQFF. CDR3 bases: TGTGCCAGCAGCCAATTCCTGGGGGCGGGAGGGTCCTACAATGAGCAGTTCTTC.

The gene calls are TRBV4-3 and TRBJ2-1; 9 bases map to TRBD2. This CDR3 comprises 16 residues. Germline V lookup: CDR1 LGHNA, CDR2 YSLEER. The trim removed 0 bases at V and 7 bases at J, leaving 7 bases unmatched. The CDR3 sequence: CASSQDGAGGWNEQFF. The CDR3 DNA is TGCGCCAGCAGCCAAGATGGAGCGGGGGGTTGGAATGAGCAGTTCTTC.

The CDR3 DNA reads as TGTGCCAGCGGTGACGGGGTGGACCATAATGAAAAACTGTTTTTT. Protein sequence: CASGDGVDHNEKLFF. The V call is TRBV27, the J call TRBJ1-4, with D uncertain. V was shortened by 8 bases and J by 4 bases, with 17 bases between the two germline ends. The germline V gene encodes CDR1 MNHEY and CDR2 SMNVEV (reference sequence). The CDR3 is 15 residues long.

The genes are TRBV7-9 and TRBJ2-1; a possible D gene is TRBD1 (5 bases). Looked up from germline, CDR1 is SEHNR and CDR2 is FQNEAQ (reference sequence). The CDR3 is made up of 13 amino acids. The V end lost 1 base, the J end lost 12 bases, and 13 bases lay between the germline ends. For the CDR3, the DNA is TGTGCCAGCAGCTTAGGTCCGGCCCAGGGGCAGTTCTTC. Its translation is CASSLGPAQGQFF. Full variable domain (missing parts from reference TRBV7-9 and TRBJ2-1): DTGVSQNPRHKITKRGQNVTFRCDPISEHNRLYWYRQTLGQGPEFLTYFQNEAQLEKSRLLSDRFSAERPKGSFSTLEIQRTEQGDSAMYLCASSLGPAQGQFFGPGTRLTVL.

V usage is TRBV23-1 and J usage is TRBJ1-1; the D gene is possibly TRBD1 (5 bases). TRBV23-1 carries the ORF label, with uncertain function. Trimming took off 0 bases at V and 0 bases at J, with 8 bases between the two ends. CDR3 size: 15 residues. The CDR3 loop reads CASSQSGGMNTEAFF. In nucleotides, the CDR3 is TGCGCCAGCAGTCAATCCGGGGGAATGAACACTGAAGCTTTCTTT.

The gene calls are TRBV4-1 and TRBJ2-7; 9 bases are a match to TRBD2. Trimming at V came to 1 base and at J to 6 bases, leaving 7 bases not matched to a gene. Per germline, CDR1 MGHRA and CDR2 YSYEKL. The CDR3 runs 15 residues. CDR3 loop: CASSQAKREDPEQYF. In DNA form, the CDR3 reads TGCGCCAGCAGCCAAGCGAAGCGGGAGGACCCCGAGCAGTACTTC.

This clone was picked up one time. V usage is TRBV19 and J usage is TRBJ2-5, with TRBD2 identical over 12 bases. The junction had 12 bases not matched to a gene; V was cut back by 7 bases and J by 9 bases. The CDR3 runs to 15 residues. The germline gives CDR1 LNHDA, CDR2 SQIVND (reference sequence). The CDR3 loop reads CASTDGLAGFGAQYF. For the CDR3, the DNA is TGTGCCAGTACCGATGGACTAGCGGGGTTCGGGGCCCAGTACTTC.

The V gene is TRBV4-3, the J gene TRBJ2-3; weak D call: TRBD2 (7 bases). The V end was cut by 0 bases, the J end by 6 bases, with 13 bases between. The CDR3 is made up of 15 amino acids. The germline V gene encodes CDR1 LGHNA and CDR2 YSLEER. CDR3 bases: TGCGCCAGCAGCCAAGAGCTACAGGGAGGGGATACGCAGTATTTT. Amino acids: CASSQELQGGDTQYF.

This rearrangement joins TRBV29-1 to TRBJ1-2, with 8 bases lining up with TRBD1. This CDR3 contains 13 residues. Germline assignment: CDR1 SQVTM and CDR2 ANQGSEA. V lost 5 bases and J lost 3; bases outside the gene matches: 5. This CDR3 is CSVRGQGDYGYTF. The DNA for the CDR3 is TGCAGCGTTCGAGGACAGGGCGACTATGGCTACACCTTC.

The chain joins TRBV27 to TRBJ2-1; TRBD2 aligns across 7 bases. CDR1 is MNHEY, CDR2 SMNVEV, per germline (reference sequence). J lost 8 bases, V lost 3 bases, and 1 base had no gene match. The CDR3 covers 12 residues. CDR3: CASSFLADEQFF. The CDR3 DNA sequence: TGTGCCAGCAGTTTCCTAGCGGATGAGCAGTTCTTC.

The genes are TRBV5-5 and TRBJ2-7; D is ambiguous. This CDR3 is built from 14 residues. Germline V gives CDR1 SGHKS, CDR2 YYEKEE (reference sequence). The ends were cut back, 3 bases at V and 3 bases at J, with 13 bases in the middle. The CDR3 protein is CASSYRKSIYEQYF. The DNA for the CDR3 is TGTGCCAGCAGCTACAGAAAATCGATCTACGAGCAGTACTTC.

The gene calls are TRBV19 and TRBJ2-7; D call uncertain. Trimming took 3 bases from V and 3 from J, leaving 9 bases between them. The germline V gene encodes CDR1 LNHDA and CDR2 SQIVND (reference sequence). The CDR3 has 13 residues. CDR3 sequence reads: CASSMYGYYEQYF. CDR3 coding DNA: TGTGCCAGTAGTATGTACGGGTACTACGAGCAGTACTTC.